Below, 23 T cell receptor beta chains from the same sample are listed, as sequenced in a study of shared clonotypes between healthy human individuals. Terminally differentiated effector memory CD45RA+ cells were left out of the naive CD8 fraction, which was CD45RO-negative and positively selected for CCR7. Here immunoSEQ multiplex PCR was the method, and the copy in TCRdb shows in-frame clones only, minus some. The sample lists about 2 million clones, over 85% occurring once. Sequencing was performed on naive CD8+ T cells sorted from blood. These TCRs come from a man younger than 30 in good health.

The CDR3, as DNA: TGTGCCAGCAGCTTAGAAGGTCGCAACCAAGAGACCCAGTACTTC. Encoded protein: CASSLEGRNQETQYF. The chain employs TRBV7-4 and TRBJ2-5; D uncertain. The CDR3 is 15 residues long. Germline V gives CDR1 SGHVT, CDR2 SQSDAQ. The germline V and J ends were trimmed by 1 base and 0 bases, with 9 bases remaining between them. The entire variable domain, with the rest obtained from reference TRBV7-4 and TRBJ2-5, is as follows: GAGVSQSPRYKVAKRGRDVALRCDSISGHVTLYWYRQTLGQGSEVLTYSQSDAQRDKSGRPSGRFSAERPERSVSTLKIQRTEQGDSAVYLCASSLEGRNQETQYFGPGTRLLVL.

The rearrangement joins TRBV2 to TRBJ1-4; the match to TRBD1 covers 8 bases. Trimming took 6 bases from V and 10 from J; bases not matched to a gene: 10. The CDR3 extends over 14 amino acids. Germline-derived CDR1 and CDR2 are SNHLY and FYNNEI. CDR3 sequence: CASRWTGSFAKLFF. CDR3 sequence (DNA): TGTGCCAGCAGATGGACAGGGTCCTTCGCAAAACTGTTTTTT.

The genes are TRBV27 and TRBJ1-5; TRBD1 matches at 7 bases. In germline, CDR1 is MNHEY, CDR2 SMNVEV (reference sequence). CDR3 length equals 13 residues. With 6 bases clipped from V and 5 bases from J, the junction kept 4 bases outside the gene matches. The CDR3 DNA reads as TGTGCCAGCAGACTGACAGGGTATCAGCCCCAGCATTTT. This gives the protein CASRLTGYQPQHF.

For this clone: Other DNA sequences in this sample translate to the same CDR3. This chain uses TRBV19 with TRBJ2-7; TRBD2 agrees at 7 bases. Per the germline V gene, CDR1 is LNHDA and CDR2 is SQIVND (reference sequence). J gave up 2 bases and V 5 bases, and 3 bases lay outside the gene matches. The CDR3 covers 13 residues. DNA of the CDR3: TGTGCCAGTAGTTGGGGGGGAGCCTACGAGCAGTACTTC. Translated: CASSWGGAYEQYF.

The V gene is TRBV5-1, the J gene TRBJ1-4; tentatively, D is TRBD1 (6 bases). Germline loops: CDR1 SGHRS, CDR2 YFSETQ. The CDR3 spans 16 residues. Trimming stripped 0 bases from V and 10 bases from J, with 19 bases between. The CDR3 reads CASSLGDNGGGGKLFF. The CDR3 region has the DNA TGCGCCAGCAGCTTGGGAGACAACGGGGGCGGCGGAAAACTGTTTTTT.

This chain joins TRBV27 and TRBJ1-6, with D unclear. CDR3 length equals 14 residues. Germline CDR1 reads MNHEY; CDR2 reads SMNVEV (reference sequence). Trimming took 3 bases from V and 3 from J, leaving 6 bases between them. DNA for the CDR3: TGTGCCAGCAGTTTGGTAGTCTATAATTCACCCCTCCACTTT. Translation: CASSLVVYNSPLHF.

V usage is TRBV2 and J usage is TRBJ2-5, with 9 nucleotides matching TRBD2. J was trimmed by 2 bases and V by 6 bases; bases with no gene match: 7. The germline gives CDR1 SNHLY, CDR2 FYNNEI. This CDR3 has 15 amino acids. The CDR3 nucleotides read TGTGCCAGCAGCGTTAGCGGGGGCCTTCAAGAGACCCAGTACTTC. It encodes CASSVSGGLQETQYF.

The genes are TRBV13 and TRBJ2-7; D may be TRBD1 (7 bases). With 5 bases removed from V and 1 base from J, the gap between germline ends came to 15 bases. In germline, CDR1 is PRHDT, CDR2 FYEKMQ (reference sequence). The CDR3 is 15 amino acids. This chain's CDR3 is CASSQGGNGSYEQYF. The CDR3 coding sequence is TGTGCCAGCAGCCAGGGGGGCAATGGATCCTACGAGCAGTACTTC.

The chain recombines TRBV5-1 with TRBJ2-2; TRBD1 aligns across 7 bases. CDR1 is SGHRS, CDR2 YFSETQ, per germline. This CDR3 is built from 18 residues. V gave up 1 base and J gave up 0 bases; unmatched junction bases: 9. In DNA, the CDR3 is TGCGCCAGCAGCTTGTGGCGTCCGGACAGGACGAACACCGGGGAGCTGTTTTTT. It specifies CASSLWRPDRTNTGELFF.

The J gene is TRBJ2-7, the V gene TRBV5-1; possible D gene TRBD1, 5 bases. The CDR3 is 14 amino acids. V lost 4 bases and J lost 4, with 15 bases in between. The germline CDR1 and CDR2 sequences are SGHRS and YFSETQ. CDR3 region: CASSLDMDGYEQYF. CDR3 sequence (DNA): TGCGCCAGCAGCCTGGACATGGACGGGTACGAGCAGTACTTC. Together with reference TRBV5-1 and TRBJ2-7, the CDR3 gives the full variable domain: KAGVTQTPRYLIKTRGQQVTLSCSPISGHRSVSWYQQTPGQGLQFLFEYFSETQRNKGNFPGRFSGRQFSNSRSEMNVSTLELGDSALYLCASSLDMDGYEQYFGPGTRLTVT.

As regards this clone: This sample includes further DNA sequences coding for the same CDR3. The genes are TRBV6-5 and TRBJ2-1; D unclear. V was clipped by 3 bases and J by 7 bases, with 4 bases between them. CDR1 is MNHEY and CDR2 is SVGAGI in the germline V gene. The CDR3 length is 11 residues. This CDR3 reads CASSYGNEQFF. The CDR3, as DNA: TGTGCCAGCAGTTATGGTAATGAGCAGTTCTTC.

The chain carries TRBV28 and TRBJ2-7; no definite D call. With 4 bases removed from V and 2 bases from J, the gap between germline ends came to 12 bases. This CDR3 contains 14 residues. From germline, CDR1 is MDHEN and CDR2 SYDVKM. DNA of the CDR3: TGTGCCAGCAGTTGGCCGGAGACACCCTACGAGCAGTACTTC. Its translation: CASSWPETPYEQYF.

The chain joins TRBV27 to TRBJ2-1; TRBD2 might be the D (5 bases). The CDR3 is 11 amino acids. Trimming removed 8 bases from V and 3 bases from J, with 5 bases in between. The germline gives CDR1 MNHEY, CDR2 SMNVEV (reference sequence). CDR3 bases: TGTGCCAGCCGGGACTACAATGAGCAGTTCTTC. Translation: CASRDYNEQFF.

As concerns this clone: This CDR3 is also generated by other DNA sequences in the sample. The CDR3 here is CASSYSEVQETQYF. The CDR3 coding sequence is TGTGCCAGCAGTTACTCGGAGGTCCAAGAGACCCAGTACTTC. The V gene is TRBV6-5, the J gene TRBJ2-5; D may be TRBD2 (5 bases). V lost 0 bases and J 1 base, leaving 6 bases between the germline ends. CDR3 length: 14 amino acids. CDR1 is MNHEY and CDR2 is SVGAGI in the germline V gene.

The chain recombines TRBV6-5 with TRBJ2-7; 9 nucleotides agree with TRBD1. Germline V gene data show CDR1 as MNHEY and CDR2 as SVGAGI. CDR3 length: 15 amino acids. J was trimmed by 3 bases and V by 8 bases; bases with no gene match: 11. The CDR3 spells CASRLVWTGDYEQYF. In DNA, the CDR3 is TGTGCCAGCCGGTTGGTTTGGACAGGGGACTACGAGCAGTACTTC.

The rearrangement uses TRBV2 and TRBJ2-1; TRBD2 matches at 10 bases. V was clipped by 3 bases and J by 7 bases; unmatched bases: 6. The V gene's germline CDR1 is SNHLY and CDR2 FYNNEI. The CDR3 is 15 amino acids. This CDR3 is CASSDALAGVNEQFF. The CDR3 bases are TGTGCCAGCAGTGATGCCCTAGCGGGAGTAAATGAGCAGTTCTTC.

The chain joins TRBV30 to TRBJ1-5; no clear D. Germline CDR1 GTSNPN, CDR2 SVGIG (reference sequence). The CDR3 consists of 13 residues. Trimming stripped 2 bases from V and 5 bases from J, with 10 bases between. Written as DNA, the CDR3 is TGTGCCTGGAGTCTAGGTGGTGATCAGCCCCAGCATTTT. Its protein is CAWSLGGDQPQHF.

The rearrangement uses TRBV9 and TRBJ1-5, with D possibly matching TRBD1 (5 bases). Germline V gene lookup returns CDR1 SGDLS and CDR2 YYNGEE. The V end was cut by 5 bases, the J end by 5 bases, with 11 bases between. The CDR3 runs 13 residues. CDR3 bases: TGTGCCAGCAGTGGGGTAGGGGATCAGCCCCAGCATTTT. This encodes CASSGVGDQPQHF. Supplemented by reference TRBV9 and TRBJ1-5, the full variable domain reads DSGVTQTPKHLITATGQRVTLRCSPRSGDLSVYWYQQSLDQGLQFLIQYYNGEERAKGNILERFSAQQFPDLHSELNLSSLELGDSALYFCASSGVGDQPQHFGDGTRLSIL.

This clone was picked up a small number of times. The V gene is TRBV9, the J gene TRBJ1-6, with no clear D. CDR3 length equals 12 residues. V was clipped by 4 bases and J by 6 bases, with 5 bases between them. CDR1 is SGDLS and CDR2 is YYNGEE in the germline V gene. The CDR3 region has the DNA TGTGCCAGCAGCCCGGCTAATTCACCCCTCCACTTT. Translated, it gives CASSPANSPLHF.

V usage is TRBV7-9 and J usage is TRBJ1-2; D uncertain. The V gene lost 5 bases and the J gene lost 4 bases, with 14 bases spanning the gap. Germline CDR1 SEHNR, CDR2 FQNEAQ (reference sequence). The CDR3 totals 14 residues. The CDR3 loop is CASSPLGKLYGYTF. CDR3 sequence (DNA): TGTGCCAGCAGCCCCCTCGGCAAACTCTATGGCTACACCTTC.

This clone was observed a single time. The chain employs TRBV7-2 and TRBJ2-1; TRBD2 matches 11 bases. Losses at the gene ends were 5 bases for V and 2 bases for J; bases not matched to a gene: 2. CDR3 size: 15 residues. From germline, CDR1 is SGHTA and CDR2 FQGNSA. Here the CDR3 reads CASSVSGRAYNEQFF. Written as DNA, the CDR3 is TGTGCCAGCAGCGTTAGCGGGAGGGCCTACAATGAGCAGTTCTTC.

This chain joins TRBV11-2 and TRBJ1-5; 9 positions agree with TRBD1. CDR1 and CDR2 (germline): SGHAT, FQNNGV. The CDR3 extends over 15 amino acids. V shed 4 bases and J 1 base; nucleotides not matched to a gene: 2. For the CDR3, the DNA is TGTGCCAGCAGCTGGGACAGGGAGAGCAATCAGCCCCAGCATTTT. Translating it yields CASSWDRESNQPQHF.

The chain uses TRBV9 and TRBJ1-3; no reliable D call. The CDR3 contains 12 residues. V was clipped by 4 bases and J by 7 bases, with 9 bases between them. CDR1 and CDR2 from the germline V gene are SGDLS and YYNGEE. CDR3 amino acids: CASSPSPNTIYF. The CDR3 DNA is TGTGCCAGCAGCCCCTCCCCGAACACCATATATTTT.